Each of the 25 T cell receptor beta chains below was sequenced from the same sample in a study of shared clonotypes between healthy human individuals. The data were produced by immunoSEQ multiplex PCR, yet TCRdb's version contains in-frame clones alone and is incomplete. The profile shows some 2,000,000 clones, 95% of them singletons. Source material: naive CD4+ T cells sorted from blood. Subset specified: CD45RA+ positively selected. The receptors stem from a man aged 18 to 29 in good health.

In regard to this clone: This specimen includes other DNA sequences encoding the same CDR3. The V gene is TRBV2, the J gene TRBJ2-1, with D perhaps matching TRBD2 (5 bases). Between the trimmed V and J ends, which lost 6 bases and 3 bases, there was a span of 6 bases. The CDR3 spans 12 residues. Germline-derived CDR1 and CDR2 are SNHLY and FYNNEI. DNA of the CDR3: TGTGCCAGCAGGGGAGACTACAATGAGCAGTTCTTC. Translated: CASRGDYNEQFF.

This clone was seen a few times. V and J are TRBV6-6 and TRBJ2-7, with 7 bases that match TRBD1. The CDR3 contains 16 residues. J lost 1 base, V lost 4 bases, and 10 bases had no gene match. Germline values: CDR1 MNHNY, CDR2 SVGAGI (reference sequence). CDR3 bases: TGTGCCAGCAGTTCCTACATCAGACAGGGTTCCTACGAGCAGTACTTC. Amino acids: CASSSYIRQGSYEQYF.

The J gene is TRBJ2-2, the V gene TRBV9; D perhaps matches TRBD2 (5 bases). V was shortened by 3 bases and J by 0 bases, with 6 bases between the two germline ends. CDR1 is SGDLS, CDR2 YYNGEE, per germline. This CDR3 is 14 amino acids long. This CDR3 is CASSAGTNTGELFF. The CDR3, as DNA: TGTGCCAGCAGCGCGGGGACGAACACCGGGGAGCTGTTTTTT.

The chain joins TRBV7-9 to TRBJ1-2, with D perhaps TRBD1 (6 bases). Trimming shortened V by 0 bases and J by 3 bases, and 17 bases separated the two germline ends. CDR1 and CDR2 from the germline V gene are SEHNR and FQNEAQ (reference sequence). The CDR3 covers 17 residues. CDR3 amino acids: CASSLADSFGGYYGYTF. CDR3 coding DNA: TGTGCCAGCAGCTTAGCCGACAGTTTTGGGGGCTACTATGGCTACACCTTC.

The J gene is TRBJ1-5, the V gene TRBV28; D possibly corresponds to TRBD1 (5 bases). The germline gives CDR1 MDHEN, CDR2 SYDVKM. The V end was cut by 5 bases, the J end by 1 base, with 15 bases between. The CDR3 is 16 residues long. CDR3 coding DNA: TGTGCCAGCAGTGGAGAGGGACGTCCGAGCAATCAGCCCCAGCATTTT. This gives the protein CASSGEGRPSNQPQHF.

The chain recombines TRBV19 with TRBJ2-5, with 8 bases identical to TRBD2. The germline V gene has CDR1 LNHDA and CDR2 SQIVND (reference sequence). J was trimmed by 5 bases and V by 6 bases; bases with no gene match: 29. The CDR3 extends over 21 amino acids. Written as DNA, the CDR3 is TGTGCCAGTAGCTCCGGAGGGATAGTTAGGCCGGGGGGGCCCGGAGGGGAGACCCAGTACTTC. Translated, it gives CASSSGGIVRPGGPGGETQYF.

V gene TRBV11-2 combines with J gene TRBJ1-2, with unresolved D. Trimming left V 8 bases short and J 4 bases short, with 14 bases between. This CDR3 region has 13 residues. The germline gives CDR1 SGHAT, CDR2 FQNNGV. DNA of the CDR3: TGTGCCAGCCGCGAAAACGGAGGCTATGGCTACACCTTC. It translates to CASRENGGYGYTF.

To note about this clone: The sample has other DNA sequences that encode this CDR3 too. This sequence joins TRBV18 and TRBJ2-5, with unresolved D. The CDR3 sequence is 13 residues long. Germline assignment: CDR1 KGHSH and CDR2 LQKENI. V gave up 1 base and J gave up 0 bases, with 3 bases separating them. The CDR3 here is CASSPQNQETQYF. CDR3 DNA sequence: TGTGCCAGCTCACCACAGAACCAAGAGACCCAGTACTTC.

The gene calls are TRBV7-6 and TRBJ2-3; TRBD2 aligns across 7 bases. J lost 3 bases, V lost 0 bases, and 6 bases had no gene match. The V gene's germline CDR1 is SGHVS and CDR2 FNYEAQ. The CDR3 totals 16 residues. The CDR3 nucleotides are TGTGCCAGCAGCTTAGCTGGCGGGAGTGGGACAGATACGCAGTATTTT. Its protein is CASSLAGGSGTDTQYF.

V and J are TRBV2 and TRBJ1-5; tentative D call: TRBD1 (5 bases). The CDR3 sequence is 16 residues long. Germline CDR1 is SNHLY and CDR2 is FYNNEI. V lost 1 base, J lost 2 bases, and 12 bases lay in between. Written as DNA, the CDR3 is TGTGCCAGCAGTGAAGGGCTGTCGGGGGGCAATCAGCCCCAGCATTTT. This translates into CASSEGLSGGNQPQHF.

The rearrangement links TRBV5-4 to TRBJ1-5, with 8 bases identical to TRBD1. The CDR3 runs 13 residues. J was trimmed by 7 bases and V by 2 bases; bases with no gene match: 2. Germline lookup yields CDR1 SGHNT and CDR2 YYREEE (reference sequence). CDR3 sequence reads: CASSFQGAQPQHF. The CDR3 DNA reads TGTGCCAGCAGCTTTCAGGGGGCGCAGCCCCAGCATTTT.

This clone was picked up a small number of times. This chain uses TRBV27 with TRBJ1-2; no reliable D call. Germline lookup yields CDR1 MNHEY and CDR2 SMNVEV (reference sequence). The CDR3 totals 14 residues. Trimming left V 5 bases short and J 4 bases short, with 14 bases between. The CDR3, as DNA: TGTGCCAGCAGTCCCCGGGCAGCAGCCTATGGCTACACCTTC. Its protein product is CASSPRAAAYGYTF.

The chain uses TRBV2 and TRBJ1-2; D unclear. Trimming removed 0 bases from V and 8 bases from J, with 10 bases in between. The CDR3 extends over 13 amino acids. From germline, CDR1 is SNHLY and CDR2 FYNNEI. In DNA form, the CDR3 reads TGTGCCAGCAGTGAAGCAGGTTGGGGAGGCTACACCTTC. It is translated as CASSEAGWGGYTF.

This chain connects TRBV28 to TRBJ2-3, with D possibly TRBD1 on 6 matching bases. CDR3 length: 13 residues. Germline V lookup: CDR1 MDHEN, CDR2 SYDVKM. Trimming pared 7 bases from V and 2 bases from J, leaving 10 bases between. Here the CDR3 DNA reads TGTGCCAGCAAAGGGGGTCCCACAGATACGCAGTATTTT. Amino acids: CASKGGPTDTQYF.

The V call is TRBV27, the J call TRBJ2-7; no reliable D call. V was shortened by 4 bases and J by 0 bases, with 10 bases between the two germline ends. The CDR3 is made up of 14 amino acids. CDR1 is MNHEY, CDR2 SMNVEV, per germline (reference sequence). The CDR3 nucleotides read TGTGCCAGCAGTTCTCCGGGCCACTCCTACGAGCAGTACTTC. Its translation is CASSSPGHSYEQYF.

The J gene is TRBJ2-7, the V gene TRBV4-3; 7 positions agree with TRBD2. This CDR3 is 15 amino acids long. Germline assignment: CDR1 LGHNA and CDR2 YSLEER. Losses at the gene ends were 4 bases for V and 3 bases for J; bases not matched to a gene: 9. CDR3 region: CASSRSPAGLYEQYF. The DNA of the CDR3 is TGCGCCAGCAGCCGATCCCCAGCGGGGCTCTACGAGCAGTACTTC.

J is TRBJ2-3 and V is TRBV5-8; no reliable D call. This CDR3 region has 20 residues. Trimming removed 0 bases at V and 0 bases at J, with 23 bases between. Per the germline V gene, CDR1 is SGHTS and CDR2 is YDEGEE. CDR3: CASSLDRLGRPFSSTDTQYF. CDR3 sequence (DNA): TGTGCCAGCAGCTTGGATCGTTTGGGCAGGCCCTTCTCTAGCACAGATACGCAGTATTTT.

The V call is TRBV11-2, the J call TRBJ1-2; D remains unclear. The CDR3 is 14 amino acids. The V and J ends lost 2 bases and 1 base respectively, with 8 bases between them. The V gene's germline CDR1 is SGHAT and CDR2 FQNNGV. The CDR3 DNA reads as TGTGCCAGCAGCTTAATGGGAAATAACTATGGCTACACCTTC. Its protein product is CASSLMGNNYGYTF.

J is TRBJ2-7 and V is TRBV11-1, with 7 bases fitting TRBD1. The junction had 9 bases not matched to a gene; V was cut back by 5 bases and J by 2 bases. The germline V gene encodes CDR1 SGHAT and CDR2 FQDESV (reference sequence). The CDR3 totals 15 residues. The DNA for the CDR3 is TGTGCCAGCAGCCGCAGCGAGGGGGCCGCCTACGAGCAGTACTTC. Translating gives CASSRSEGAAYEQYF.

The chain has TRBV7-2 and TRBJ2-4; D is possibly TRBD2 (6 bases). V was clipped by 5 bases and J by 1 base, with 21 bases between them. The CDR3 is 18 amino acids. Germline V CDR1 and CDR2: SGHTA, FQGNSA. The CDR3 DNA reads as TGTGCCAGCAGCCACGCAAGGCGGGGTGAGGGGGCCAAAAACATTCAGTACTTC. This sequence encodes CASSHARRGEGAKNIQYF.

The chain links TRBV6-1 to TRBJ2-3; 8 bases map to TRBD1. V lost 5 bases and J lost 2; bases outside the gene matches: 3. Germline V gene data show CDR1 as MNHNS and CDR2 as SASEGT. CDR3 length equals 14 residues. This CDR3 is CASSPGGSTDTQYF. CDR3 DNA: TGTGCCAGCAGTCCAGGGGGCTCCACAGATACGCAGTATTTT.

This chain joins TRBV4-3 and TRBJ2-3; tentatively, D is TRBD1 (6 bases). The V and J ends lost 0 bases and 5 bases respectively, with 21 bases between them. Germline V gene lookup returns CDR1 LGHNA and CDR2 YSLEER. The CDR3 consists of 18 residues. The CDR3 DNA follows: TGCGCCAGCAGCCAAGATTCGACGGCCGACAGGTTTGAAGATACGCAGTATTTT. Its translation is CASSQDSTADRFEDTQYF.

V usage is TRBV7-9 and J usage is TRBJ2-1, with TRBD2 identical over 13 bases. This CDR3 is built from 17 residues. Germline values: CDR1 SEHNR, CDR2 FQNEAQ (reference sequence). The ends lost 1 base at V and 0 bases at J; junction bases unmatched: 0. As DNA, the CDR3 is TGTGCCAGCAGCTTAGGGACTAGCGGGGGCTCCTACAATGAGCAGTTCTTC. Translated: CASSLGTSGGSYNEQFF.

J is TRBJ2-7 and V is TRBV9; 7 bases align to TRBD2. The CDR3 runs to 15 residues. The V and J ends lost 0 bases and 4 bases, in that order; junction bases with no gene match: 7. CDR1 is SGDLS and CDR2 is YYNGEE in the germline V gene. Written as DNA, the CDR3 is TGTGCCAGCAGCGTAGCCCTAGCGGATCGTTACGAGCAGTACTTC. It translates to CASSVALADRYEQYF.

This clone was recorded only once. The V and J genes are TRBV19 and TRBJ1-1; the match to TRBD1 covers 11 bases. V dropped 5 bases and J dropped 3; count of bases not matched to a gene: 5. This CDR3 contains 15 residues. The V gene's germline CDR1 is LNHDA and CDR2 SQIVND (reference sequence). As DNA, the CDR3 is TGTGCCAGTAGTCCTAAGGGACAGGGGGACACTGAAGCTTTCTTT. This codes for CASSPKGQGDTEAFF.